Detailed here is one T cell receptor (beta chain). The sample holds other DNA sequences that translate to the same CDR3. The authors' processing: Amplification of reference gene primers was used by the study to estimate nucleated cell counts. TCRdb's table, derived via immunoSEQ multiplex PCR, lists solely in-frame clones and lacks some. V, J and clone size are taken as reported in that table, and D and trimming were inferred from the DNA itself. The sample holds about 70,000 clones, 87% seen once. Germline CDR1 and CDR2: LGHDT and YNNKEL (reference sequence). The ends were cut back, 2 bases at V and 4 bases at J, with 9 bases in the middle. The CDR3 loop spans 14 amino acids. The data belong to a study of blood T cell repertoires in COVID-19. Study summary: Samples came from the United States, Italy and Spain, spanning acute and convalescent COVID-19. Sample material is recorded as cDNA or gDNA derived from T cells, B-cell-depleted T cells, or PBMCs.

The receptor comes from a woman over 75 with acute or convalescent COVID-19. V usage is TRBV3-1 (or the pseudogene TRBV3-2) and J usage is TRBJ1-3; D is unclear. Sequencing input: peripheral blood. The CDR3: CASSQREAGNTIYF. Written as DNA, the CDR3 is TGTGCCAGCAGCCAAAGGGAGGCGGGAAACACCATATATTTT.